The clone carrying this T cell receptor beta chain was picked up one time. Its target is not known. Germline CDR1 is MNHEY and CDR2 is SVGAGI. Trimming removed 5 bases from V and 10 bases from J, with 14 bases in between. The CDR3 is 12 residues long. The sample comes from a study of cytomegalovirus exposure and HLA in healthy donors. Whole-study results and caveats: In a later analysis, TCR association rates varied by HLA locus: DRB1 most, HLA-C fewest. Presence/absence analysis assumed near-uniform sequencing depth across donors.

PCR employed 60 Vbeta and 13 Jbeta primers. Using immunoSEQ multiplex PCR, the repertoire was profiled, and TCRdb retains in-frame clones only, with some absent. The sample gives more than 140,000 clones, over 60% of which show up once; about 3% is in the top ten. The rearrangement joins TRBV6-5 to TRBJ1-2; D perhaps matches TRBD1 (6 bases). This clonotype was sampled from a woman in her 30s in good health and CMV-seropositive. The material sequenced was PBMCs. The CDR3 DNA reads as TGTGCCAGCAGTCCAACAGGGACCCACTACACCTTC. Translated, it gives CASSPTGTHYTF.